This entry lists 11 T cell receptor beta chains sequenced from one sample in a study of blood T cell repertoires in COVID-19. The table came from immunoSEQ multiplex PCR; TCRdb's copy has only in-frame clones and leaves some out. The sample has about 130,000 clones; over 75% are singletons. Material for sequencing was peripheral blood. The receptors stem from an elderly man with active or convalescent COVID-19.

As to this clone: The same CDR3 also results from other DNA sequences found in this sample. The chain carries TRBV9 and TRBJ2-2; a possible D gene is TRBD2 (5 bases). The V end was cut by 2 bases, the J end by 2 bases, with 7 bases between. This CDR3 has 14 residues. Germline V gene data show CDR1 as SGDLS and CDR2 as YYNGEE. The CDR3 loop reads CASSVDSNTGELFF. CDR3 DNA sequence: TGTGCCAGCAGCGTGGACTCCAACACCGGGGAGCTGTTTTTT. The variable domain in full, completed from reference TRBV9 and TRBJ2-2, reads DSGVTQTPKHLITATGQRVTLRCSPRSGDLSVYWYQQSLDQGLQFLIQYYNGEERAKGNILERFSAQQFPDLHSELNLSSLELGDSALYFCASSVDSNTGELFFGEGSRLTVL.

The V and J genes are TRBV9 and TRBJ2-2; 8 positions agree with TRBD1. Germline CDR1 and CDR2: SGDLS and YYNGEE. J gave up 5 bases and V 0 bases, and 0 bases lay outside the gene matches. The CDR3 is 14 amino acids. CDR3: CASSVGQGTGELFF. The CDR3, as DNA: TGTGCCAGCAGCGTAGGACAGGGGACCGGGGAGCTGTTTTTT.

The chain joins TRBV5-4 to TRBJ2-5, with D perhaps matching TRBD2 (5 bases). CDR3 size: 14 residues. Germline CDR1 and CDR2: SGHNT and YYREEE (reference sequence). Between the trimmed V and J ends, which lost 0 bases and 2 bases, there was a span of 8 bases. The CDR3, as DNA: TGTGCCAGCAGCTTGGCGGGGATACAAGAGACCCAGTACTTC. Its protein product is CASSLAGIQETQYF.

The V call is TRBV3-1 (or the pseudogene TRBV3-2), the J call TRBJ1-4; D unresolved. The CDR3 covers 14 residues. The germline V gene has CDR1 LGHDT and CDR2 YNNKEL (reference sequence). Trimming left V 5 bases short and J 7 bases short, with 14 bases between. CDR3 in DNA: TGTGCCAGCAGCGTACAAGAGGCGAGTGAAAAACTGTTTTTT. Its protein is CASSVQEASEKLFF.

V and J are TRBV29-1 and TRBJ2-5, with 9 positions matching TRBD1. The CDR3 consists of 11 residues. Germline values: CDR1 SQVTM, CDR2 ANQGSEA. CDR3 in amino acids: CSADRGKTQYF. The CDR3 DNA reads TGCAGTGCGGACAGGGGAAAGACCCAGTACTTC. Drawing the rest from reference TRBV29-1 and TRBJ2-5, the complete variable domain is SAVISQKPSRDICQRGTSLTIQCQVDSQVTMMFWYRQQPGQSLTLIATANQGSEATYESGFVIDKFPISRPNLTFSTLTVSNMSPEDSSIYLCSADRGKTQYFGPGTRLLVL.

This sequence joins TRBV3-1 (or the pseudogene TRBV3-2) and TRBJ2-1; 10 positions agree with TRBD2. Germline assignment: CDR1 LGHDT and CDR2 YNNKEL (reference sequence). The CDR3 spans 16 residues. Trimming removed 3 bases from V and 4 bases from J; junction bases left unmatched: 6. In DNA form, the CDR3 reads TGTGCCAGCAGCCAGTCCCTAGCGGGGGTATACAATGAGCAGTTCTTC. As protein: CASSQSLAGVYNEQFF.

V and J are TRBV6-5 and TRBJ1-3, with no clear D. Germline V CDR1 and CDR2: MNHEY, SVGAGI. V dropped 6 bases and J dropped 1 base, with 13 bases sitting between them. The CDR3 extends over 15 amino acids. CDR3 protein: CASSRTGRSGNTIYF. In nucleotides, the CDR3 is TGTGCCAGCAGCCGGACGGGAAGGTCTGGAAACACCATATATTTT.

This clone has more than one count but fewer than ten. V and J are TRBV12-3 or TRBV12-4 and TRBJ2-7; 7 nucleotides agree with TRBD1. With 6 bases clipped from V and 5 bases from J, the junction kept 7 bases outside the gene matches. The CDR3 spans 13 residues. The CDR3 bases are TGTGCCAGCAGGCACGACAGGGTCAACGAGCAGTACTTC. Translation gives CASRHDRVNEQYF.

The table lists this clone with a few counts. The chain joins TRBV11-2 to TRBJ2-5; 7 bases are shared with TRBD2. This CDR3 has 17 amino acids. Germline loops: CDR1 SGHAT, CDR2 FQNNGV. Trimming took 0 bases from V and 5 from J; bases not matched to a gene: 12. CDR3 in DNA: TGTGCCAGCAGCTTAGATCGTAGTCTAGCGGACCGGGAGACCCAGTACTTC. Amino acid sequence: CASSLDRSLADRETQYF.

The chain couples TRBV7-2 to TRBJ2-2; TRBD2 agrees at 14 bases. Trimming removed 5 bases from V and 2 bases from J; junction bases left unmatched: 4. The CDR3 consists of 17 residues. The germline V gene has CDR1 SGHTA and CDR2 FQGNSA. In DNA, the CDR3 is TGTGCCAGCAGCCCTGGGACTAGCGGGGGTAACACCGGGGAGCTGTTTTTT. This codes for CASSPGTSGGNTGELFF.

For the CDR3, the DNA is TGTGCCAGCAGTTACTCTAACAGGGGAGCCACTGAAGCTTTCTTT. This gives the protein CASSYSNRGATEAFF. The chain couples TRBV6-5 to TRBJ1-1, with TRBD1 matching 7 bases. CDR1 and CDR2 from the germline V gene are MNHEY and SVGAGI. Losses at the gene ends were 0 bases for V and 4 bases for J; bases not matched to a gene: 5. This CDR3 has 15 amino acids.